This T cell receptor beta chain was sequenced in a study of T-cell memory formation after mild COVID-19. Study-level background: Largely donor-specific sequence clusters came from a couple of donors.

The junction had 5 bases not matched to a gene; V was cut back by 1 base and J by 7 bases. The CDR3 runs 16 residues. The V gene's germline CDR1 is MGHRA and CDR2 YSYEKL. A note on this clonotype: Its specificity is unknown.

Points from the study as a whole: Mainly in CM and EM were contracting CD4+ clones; CD8+ were in EMRA. Pre-infection memory harbored some responding clones, suggesting cross-reactive memory joined.

Amplification by 5'RACE using constant-segment primers produced TCR alpha and TCR beta cDNA libraries that carried sample barcodes and UMIs. From the 5' RACE reads, TCRdb called clonotypes with MiXCR, one entry per CDR3 protein. The sample includes about 190,000 distinct CDR3 sequences, around 17% of them seen just once. The V call is TRBV4-1, the J call TRBJ1-6; 9 bases align to TRBD1. The receptor was isolated from an adult woman who had mild COVID-19 (a few samples of this study predate the infection). Cell type and time point are not known. Material for sequencing was PBMCs or a T cell subset sorted from them (not recorded which). The CDR3: CASSQGQDRGNSPLHF. The CDR3 coding sequence is TGCGCCAGCAGCCAAGGACAGGACAGGGGAAATTCACCCCTCCACTTT.